Given below is one T cell receptor beta chain in context. Its antigen remains unidentified. CDR1 and CDR2 from the germline V gene are SGHVT and SQSDAQ. The CDR3 has 17 amino acids. V was pared by 5 bases and J by 1 base, with 21 bases between. Produced via immunoSEQ multiplex PCR; TCRdb's table is partial and in-frame only. The sample includes about 710,000 clones, roughly 72% of them seen just once. This record comes from a study of shared clonotypes between healthy human individuals. General study points: Deeper or shallower sequencing was expected to change how clonotypes are shared among donors. The researchers took only blood, and tissue repertoires probably look different.

Into CD45RA+ naive and CD45RA-negative memory subsets, the CD4+ cells were split. What was sequenced was memory CD4+ T cells sorted from blood. Subset meaning: CD45RA-negative fraction. This rearrangement joins TRBV7-4 to TRBJ2-7; TRBD2 is a possible D gene (5 bases). The sequence came from a woman in her twenties or thirties in good health. The CDR3 loop is CASSAGWPSLSSYEQYF. For the CDR3, the DNA is TGTGCCAGCAGCGCCGGGTGGCCTAGCCTGTCATCCTACGAGCAGTACTTC.